These 8 T cell receptor beta chains were all obtained from the same sample, sequenced in a study of T cell responses to AZD1222 COVID-19 vaccine. The assay was immunoSEQ multiplex PCR, and TCRdb's table has in-frame clones only and misses some. In the table there are some 100,000 clones, 86% of which are singletons. Sample: peripheral blood, taken 28 days after the second AZD1222 dose. These receptors were collected from an adult who received the AZD1222 COVID-19 vaccine.

This chain uses TRBV4-3 with TRBJ2-5, with 8 nucleotides matching TRBD2. Trimming cost V 1 base and J 2 bases; bases outside gene matches: 6. Per germline, CDR1 LGHNA and CDR2 YSLEER. This CDR3 contains 16 residues. The CDR3 sequence: CASSQGSGESQETQYF. The CDR3 region has the DNA TGCGCCAGCAGCCAAGGTAGCGGGGAATCACAAGAGACCCAGTACTTC.

This rearrangement joins TRBV5-1 to TRBJ2-5; perhaps TRBD2 as D (6 bases). This CDR3 has 17 residues. Trimming shortened V by 0 bases and J by 5 bases, and 20 bases separated the two germline ends. CDR1 and CDR2 from the germline V gene are SGHRS and YFSETQ. CDR3 nucleotides: TGCGCCAGCAGCTTGGTACCGTCCGGGAGCTATAGGGAGACCCAGTACTTC. Translation gives CASSLVPSGSYRETQYF.

The V call is TRBV28, the J call TRBJ2-3; TRBD1 agrees at 11 bases. The germline V gene encodes CDR1 MDHEN and CDR2 SYDVKM. The CDR3 loop spans 17 amino acids. Trimming at V came to 1 base and at J to 5 bases, leaving 8 bases not matched to a gene. The CDR3 coding sequence is TGTGCCAGCAGTTTATACGTCGTGGGACAGGGGGGAGATACGCAGTATTTT. Translating it yields CASSLYVVGQGGDTQYF. The full variable domain, completed using reference TRBV28 and TRBJ2-3, is DVKVTQSSRYLVKRTGEKVFLECVQDMDHENMFWYRQDPGLGLRLIYFSYDVKMKEKGDIPEGYSVSREKKERFSLILESASTNQTSMYLCASSLYVVGQGGDTQYFGPGTRLTVL.

This clone was recorded a few times. Additional DNA sequences in this sample encode the identical CDR3. The chain combines TRBV6-5 with TRBJ1-1, with 7 bases aligning to TRBD1. The CDR3 is 13 residues long. The germline gives CDR1 MNHEY, CDR2 SVGAGI. V gave up 5 bases and J gave up 3 bases; unmatched junction bases: 3. The CDR3 DNA is TGTGCCAGCAGTACCCAGGGGGACACTGAAGCTTTCTTT. It is translated as CASSTQGDTEAFF.

The chain carries TRBV18 and TRBJ1-2, with 8 bases lining up with TRBD1. Germline CDR1 is KGHSH and CDR2 is LQKENI. This CDR3 region has 15 residues. Losses at the gene ends were 5 bases for V and 2 bases for J; bases not matched to a gene: 7. CDR3 in DNA: TGTGCCAGCTCATCCCAGACAGGGGACAACTATGGCTACACCTTC. Translated: CASSSQTGDNYGYTF.

The rearrangement uses TRBV7-9 and TRBJ2-2; perhaps TRBD1 as D (5 bases). V was trimmed by 6 bases and J by 1 base, leaving 15 bases between them. The CDR3 has 16 amino acids. Germline-derived CDR1 and CDR2 are SEHNR and FQNEAQ (reference sequence). DNA of the CDR3: TGTGCCAGCAGGGGTGGTGGGGCCCTGAACACCGGGGAGCTGTTTTTT. Translated: CASRGGGALNTGELFF.

V is TRBV18 and J is TRBJ1-5; D perhaps matches TRBD1 (6 bases). Germline CDR1 KGHSH, CDR2 LQKENI. The ends were cut back, 3 bases at V and 6 bases at J, with 15 bases in the middle. CDR3 length equals 15 residues. In nucleotides, the CDR3 is TGTGCCAGCTCACCGGGGGGGGCGCTTAGTCAGCCCCAGCATTTT. Translated: CASSPGGALSQPQHF.

The V call is TRBV2, the J call TRBJ1-1, with no clear D. Germline lookup yields CDR1 SNHLY and CDR2 FYNNEI. Trimming took 3 bases from V and 8 from J, leaving 10 bases between them. The CDR3 is 12 amino acids. The CDR3 loop is CASSDSASEAFF. CDR3 coding DNA: TGTGCCAGCAGTGACTCTGCATCAGAAGCTTTCTTT.